This is a list of T cell receptor beta chains from one sample in a study of cytomegalovirus exposure and HLA in healthy donors. The protocol was immunoSEQ multiplex PCR, while the TCRdb copy is restricted to in-frame clones and leaves out a portion. The sample has tens of thousands of clones, approximately 95% seen once. The sample consisted of PBMCs. All receptors derive from a man younger than 35 in good health and CMV-seronegative. Both conserved end residues are part of each CDR3. A D gene is named only where the DNA matches it firmly. Clone size is stated in some rows and not others, as once, few, many or a class when expanded.

j_gene	d_gene	v_gene	abundance	CDR3nt	CDR3aa
TRBJ1-1	-	TRBV9	once	TGTGCCAGCAGCGTAGGGGCGAACACTGAAGCTTTCTTT	CASSVGANTEAFF
TRBJ1-2	-	TRBV5-8	-	TGTGCCAGCAGCTCCCAAACTACAACCCCGAACTATGGCTACACCTTC	CASSSQTTTPNYGYTF
TRBJ1-1	TRBD1	TRBV6-1	-	TGTGCCAGCACTAGGGACAGCCTGAACACTGAAGCTTTCTTT	CASTRDSLNTEAFF
TRBJ2-1	TRBD2	TRBV5-6	-	TGTGCCAGCAGCTTAAGTACCCTAGCGGGGTCCTACAATGAGCAGTTCTTC	CASSLSTLAGSYNEQFF
TRBJ2-7	-	TRBV14	-	TGTGCCAGCAGCCAAGACCTCAGGGGCCCTTACCTCTCCTACGAGCAGTACTTC	CASSQDLRGPYLSYEQYF
TRBJ1-2	-	TRBV27	-	TGTGCCACCTATGGACACGACTCTCCCGTATTCTATGGCTACACCTTC	CATYGHDSPVFYGYTF
TRBJ1-1	-	TRBV18	-	TGTGCCAGCTCACTACACAGGGTAGGAGGGAACACTGAAGCTTTCTTT	CASSLHRVGGNTEAFF
TRBJ2-1	-	TRBV25-1	-	TGTGCCAGCAGTGGATTCGGTCTCTCGGAGGAGCAGTTCTTC	CASSGFGLSEEQFF
TRBJ2-7	-	TRBV28	-	TGTGCCAGCAGCGCCGTCCTTGAGGAGCTCTCCTACGAGCAGTACTTC	CASSAVLEELSYEQYF
TRBJ2-1	TRBD2	TRBV27	-	TGTGCCAGCAGTTTACGGACTAGCGGGATGTCCTACAATGAGCAGTTCTTC	CASSLRTSGMSYNEQFF
TRBJ2-1	TRBD2	TRBV7-3	once	TGTGCCAGCAGCTTAGTCAGCGGGGGGGCATCTTACAATGAGCAGTTCTTC	CASSLVSGGASYNEQFF
TRBJ2-3	-	TRBV6-5	-	TGTGCCAGCAGTTACTCTAGTACAGATACGCAGTATTTT	CASSYSSTDTQYF
TRBJ1-2	-	TRBV14	-	TGTGCCAGCAGCCAAGATCCTGTCGTGGGGAGCGGCTACACCTTC	CASSQDPVVGSGYTF
TRBJ2-1	-	TRBV7-7	-	TGTGCTAGCAGTCCACGACTAGGGACTTACAATGAGCAGTTCTTC	CASSPRLGTYNEQFF
TRBJ2-2	TRBD2	TRBV4-3	-	TGCGCCAGCAGCCAGGGGGGGTTGGTCACCGGGGAGCTGTTTTTT	CASSQGGLVTGELFF
TRBJ2-1	-	TRBV5-1	-	TGCGCCAGCAGCTCAACACCCTACAATGAGCAGTTCTTC	CASSSTPYNEQFF
TRBJ1-1	-	TRBV13	-	TGTGCCAGCAGCTTAGGGGCAGGGAACACTGAAGCTTTCTTT	CASSLGAGNTEAFF
TRBJ2-2	-	TRBV27	-	TGTGCCAGCAGTAGCTACGGGGCCGACAGGTCCGGGGAGCTGTTTTTT	CASSSYGADRSGELFF
TRBJ1-2	-	TRBV5-1	-	TGCGCCAGCAGTTCTGACGGACTCTATGGCTACACCTTC	CASSSDGLYGYTF
TRBJ2-1	-	TRBV2	once	TGTGCCAGCGCCGAACAGGGAGCCCGCTACAATGAGCAGTTCTTC	CASAEQGARYNEQFF
TRBJ1-2	-	TRBV7-8	-	TGTGCCAGCAGTCCAGGGGACCCCGCCCTATATGGCTACACCTTC	CASSPGDPALYGYTF
TRBJ1-5	-	TRBV19	-	TGTGCCAGTAGTCCCGTTAATCAGCCCCAGCATTTT	CASSPVNQPQHF
TRBJ1-1	TRBD1	TRBV13	-	TGTGCCAGCAGCACCTCGACAGGGGGCCCCACTGAAGCTTTCTTT	CASSTSTGGPTEAFF
TRBJ2-5	-	TRBV9	-	TGTGCCAGCAGCGTAAGTGCGGGACAGCAAGAGACCCAGTACTTC	CASSVSAGQQETQYF
TRBJ2-7	-	TRBV14	-	TGTGCCAGCAGCCGACGGGGGGCACCTTACGAGCAGTACTTC	CASSRRGAPYEQYF
TRBJ2-6	TRBD1	TRBV5-5	-	TGTGCCAGCAGCCCCTCAGGGACAGGGACTGGGGCCAACGTCCTGACTTTC	CASSPSGTGTGANVLTF
TRBJ2-5	-	TRBV4-1	-	TGCGCCAGCAGCCAAGTGGTGAGGGAGGTAGAGACCCAGTACTTC	CASSQVVREVETQYF
TRBJ1-1	TRBD1	TRBV29-1	-	TGCAGCGTCCAGGGGGCGAGGACTGAAGCTTTCTTT	CSVQGARTEAFF
TRBJ2-7	TRBD2	TRBV5-4	-	TGTGCCAGCAGCCCCACCCTGCGGGGGGGAGACTACGAGCAGTACTTC	CASSPTLRGGDYEQYF
TRBJ1-2	-	TRBV19	-	TGTGCCAGTAGTATCTCCTCGGGGGGCTATGGCTACACCTTC	CASSISSGGYGYTF
TRBJ1-1	-	TRBV30	-	TGTGCCTCGGAAGGGGATACTGAAGCTTTCTTT	CASEGDTEAFF
TRBJ2-3	-	TRBV27	-	TGTGCCAGCAGTTTAGATCTGGGCTCAGATACGCAGTATTTT	CASSLDLGSDTQYF
TRBJ2-7	-	TRBV7-8	-	TGTGCCAGCAGCTCTTCTACAGGGACCAATCCTCAAGGGCGGTCCTACGAGCAGTACTTC	CASSSSTGTNPQGRSYEQYF
TRBJ2-2	TRBD1	TRBV7-6	-	TGTGCCAGCAGCCCCGGGACAGGTGGGGCCACCGGGGAGCTGTTTTTT	CASSPGTGGATGELFF
TRBJ2-1	-	TRBV27	-	TGTGCCAGCAGTTCGCTAACCGCCGTGGGGGGGCCCTACAATGAGCAGTTCTTC	CASSSLTAVGGPYNEQFF
TRBJ2-2	-	TRBV7-9	-	TGTGCCAGCAGCCCGCAGGGGGGTGCCGGGGAGCTGTTTTTT	CASSPQGGAGELFF
TRBJ2-6	-	TRBV7-3	-	TGTGCCAGCAGCCCGAGCGGCTCTGGGGCCAACGTCCTGACTTTC	CASSPSGSGANVLTF
TRBJ2-5	TRBD2	TRBV7-2	-	TGTGCCAGCAGCTTAGCGAGGACTAGCGGGACCCAGTACTTC	CASSLARTSGTQYF
TRBJ2-1	TRBD2	TRBV7-9	-	TGTGCCAGCAGCTCCCGGACTAGCGGGGGCGATGAGCAGTTCTTC	CASSSRTSGGDEQFF
TRBJ2-6	-	TRBV4-2	-	TGTGCCAGCAGCCAAGATACCAGGGCTGGGGCCAACGTCCTGACTTTC	CASSQDTRAGANVLTF
TRBJ1-2	-	TRBV30	-	TGTGCCTGGATACGGGACTATGGCTACACCTTC	CAWIRDYGYTF
TRBJ2-1	TRBD2	TRBV19	-	TGTGCCAGTAGTATGACGACTAGCGGGGGTTACAATGAGCAGTTCTTC	CASSMTTSGGYNEQFF
TRBJ2-7	-	TRBV5-1	-	TGCGCCAGCAGCTTGGGAGGCACCTCCTACGAGCAGTACTTC	CASSLGGTSYEQYF
TRBJ1-1	-	TRBV7-8	-	TGTGCCAGCAGCCCCTCGGCGGGCACCCTCAGTCGAGCTTTCTTT	CASSPSAGTLSRAFF
TRBJ1-5	-	TRBV19	-	TGTGCCAGTAGTTACGGGAATCAGCCCCAGCATTTT	CASSYGNQPQHF
TRBJ2-1	TRBD2	TRBV11-2	-	TGTGCCAGCAGCCCGAGCGGGGGGACCTTCAATGAGCAGTTCTTC	CASSPSGGTFNEQFF
TRBJ2-1	-	TRBV7-6	-	TGTGCCAGCAGACAAACAGGGTACAATGAGCAGTTCTTC	CASRQTGYNEQFF
TRBJ1-2	-	TRBV18	few	TGTGCCAGCTCACAACTGGACACCTATGGCTACACCTTC	CASSQLDTYGYTF
TRBJ2-5	-	TRBV9	-	TGTGCCAGCAGCCTAAGTGACAGCTTCCAAGAGACCCAGTACTTC	CASSLSDSFQETQYF
TRBJ2-3	-	TRBV5-8	-	TGTGCCAGCAGCTTGGGGACAGGCACAGATACGCAGTATTTT	CASSLGTGTDTQYF
TRBJ2-7	TRBD1	TRBV27	-	TGTGCCAGCCTTAAGCACGGACAGGGGGCGAACGAGCAGTACTTC	CASLKHGQGANEQYF
TRBJ1-1	TRBD1	TRBV25-1	-	TGTGCCAGCAGTGCGACTCTGACAGGGTTCCCGAACACTGAAGCTTTCTTT	CASSATLTGFPNTEAFF